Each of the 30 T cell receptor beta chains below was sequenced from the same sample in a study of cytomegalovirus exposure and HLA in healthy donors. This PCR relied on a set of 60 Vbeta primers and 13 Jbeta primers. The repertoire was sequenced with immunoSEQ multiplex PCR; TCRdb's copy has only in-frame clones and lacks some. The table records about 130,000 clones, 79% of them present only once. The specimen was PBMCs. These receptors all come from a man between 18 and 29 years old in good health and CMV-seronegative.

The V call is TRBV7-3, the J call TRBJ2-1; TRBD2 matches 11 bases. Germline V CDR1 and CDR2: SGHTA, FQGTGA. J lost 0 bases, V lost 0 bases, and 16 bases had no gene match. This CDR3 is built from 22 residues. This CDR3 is CASSLTPTRAGTSGRSYNEQFF. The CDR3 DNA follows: TGTGCCAGCAGCTTAACCCCAACCCGTGCCGGGACTAGCGGACGCTCCTACAATGAGCAGTTCTTC.

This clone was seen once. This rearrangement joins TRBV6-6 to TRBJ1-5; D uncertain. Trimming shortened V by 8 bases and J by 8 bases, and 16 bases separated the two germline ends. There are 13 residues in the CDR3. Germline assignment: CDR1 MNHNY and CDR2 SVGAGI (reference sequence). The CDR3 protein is CASSIGPSEPQHF. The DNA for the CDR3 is TGTGCCAGCTCGATAGGACCTAGCGAGCCCCAGCATTTT.

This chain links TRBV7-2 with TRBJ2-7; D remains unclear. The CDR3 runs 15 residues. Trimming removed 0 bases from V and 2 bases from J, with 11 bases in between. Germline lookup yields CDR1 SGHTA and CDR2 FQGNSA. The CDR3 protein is CASSLATDPAYEQYF. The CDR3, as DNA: TGTGCCAGCAGCTTAGCAACAGACCCGGCCTACGAGCAGTACTTC.

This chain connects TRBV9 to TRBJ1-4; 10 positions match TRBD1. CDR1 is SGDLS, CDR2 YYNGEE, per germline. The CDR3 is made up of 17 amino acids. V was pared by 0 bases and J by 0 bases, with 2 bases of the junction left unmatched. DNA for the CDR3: TGTGCCAGCAGCGTAGGGGACAGGGGAGCAACTAATGAAAAACTGTTTTTT. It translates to CASSVGDRGATNEKLFF.

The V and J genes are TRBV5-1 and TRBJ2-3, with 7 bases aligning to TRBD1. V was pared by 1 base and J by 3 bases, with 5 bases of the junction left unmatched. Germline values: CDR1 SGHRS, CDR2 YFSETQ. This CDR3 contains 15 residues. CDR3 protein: CASSLPRTGTDTQYF. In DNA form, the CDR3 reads TGCGCCAGCAGCTTGCCACGGACAGGAACAGATACGCAGTATTTT.

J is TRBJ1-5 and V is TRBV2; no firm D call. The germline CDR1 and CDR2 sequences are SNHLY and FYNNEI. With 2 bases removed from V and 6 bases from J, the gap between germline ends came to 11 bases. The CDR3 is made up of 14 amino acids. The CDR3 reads CASSESTGGQPQHF. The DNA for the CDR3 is TGTGCCAGCAGTGAAAGTACCGGAGGTCAGCCCCAGCATTTT.

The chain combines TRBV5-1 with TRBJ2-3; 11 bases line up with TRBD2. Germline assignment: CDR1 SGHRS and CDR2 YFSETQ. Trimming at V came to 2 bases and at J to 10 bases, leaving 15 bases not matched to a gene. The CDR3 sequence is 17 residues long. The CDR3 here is CASSFSGLAAVREPQYF. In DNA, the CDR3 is TGCGCCAGCAGCTTCTCGGGACTAGCGGCCGTCCGGGAGCCGCAGTATTTT.

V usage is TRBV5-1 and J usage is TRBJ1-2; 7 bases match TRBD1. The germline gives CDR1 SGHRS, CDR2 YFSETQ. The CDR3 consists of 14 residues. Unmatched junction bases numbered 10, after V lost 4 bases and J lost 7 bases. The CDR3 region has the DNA TGCGCCAGCAGCATATCACAGGGGTTAGGTGGCTACACCTTC. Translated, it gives CASSISQGLGGYTF.

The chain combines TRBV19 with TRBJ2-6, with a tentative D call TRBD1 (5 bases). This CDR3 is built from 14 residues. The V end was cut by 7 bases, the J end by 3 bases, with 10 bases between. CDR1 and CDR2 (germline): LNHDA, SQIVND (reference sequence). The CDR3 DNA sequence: TGTGCCAGTAAGGGGTCGGGTGGGGCCAACGTCCTGACTTTC. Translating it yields CASKGSGGANVLTF.

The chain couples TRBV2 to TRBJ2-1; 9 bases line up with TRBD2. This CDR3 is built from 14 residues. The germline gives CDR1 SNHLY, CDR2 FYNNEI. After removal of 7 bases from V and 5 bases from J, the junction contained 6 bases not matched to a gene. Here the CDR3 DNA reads TGTGCCAGCATCTGGCTAGCGGGAAACAATGAGCAGTTCTTC. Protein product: CASIWLAGNNEQFF.

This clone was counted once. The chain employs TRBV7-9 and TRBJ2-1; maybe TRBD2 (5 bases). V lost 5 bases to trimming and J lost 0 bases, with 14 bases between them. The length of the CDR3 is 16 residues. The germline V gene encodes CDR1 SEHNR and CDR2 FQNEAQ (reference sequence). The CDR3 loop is CASSLDLRGSYNEQFF. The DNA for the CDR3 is TGTGCCAGCAGCCTCGACCTTCGGGGCTCCTACAATGAGCAGTTCTTC.

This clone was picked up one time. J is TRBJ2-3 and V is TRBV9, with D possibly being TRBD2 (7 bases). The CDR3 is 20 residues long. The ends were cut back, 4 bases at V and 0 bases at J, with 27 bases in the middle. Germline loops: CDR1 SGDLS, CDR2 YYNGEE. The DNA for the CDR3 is TGTGCCAGCAGCACCCGTAGTCCTAAAGGGGGGGATTCTAGCACAGATACGCAGTATTTT. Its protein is CASSTRSPKGGDSSTDTQYF. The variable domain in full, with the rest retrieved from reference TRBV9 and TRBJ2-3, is DSGVTQTPKHLITATGQRVTLRCSPRSGDLSVYWYQQSLDQGLQFLIQYYNGEERAKGNILERFSAQQFPDLHSELNLSSLELGDSALYFCASSTRSPKGGDSSTDTQYFGPGTRLTVL.

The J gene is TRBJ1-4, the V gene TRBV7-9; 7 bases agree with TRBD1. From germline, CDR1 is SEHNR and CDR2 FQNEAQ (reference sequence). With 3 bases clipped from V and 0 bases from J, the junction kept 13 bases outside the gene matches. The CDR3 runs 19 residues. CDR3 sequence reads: CASSFPPGQRFATNEKLFF. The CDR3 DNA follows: TGTGCCAGCAGCTTCCCCCCGGGACAGAGATTTGCAACTAATGAAAAACTGTTTTTT.

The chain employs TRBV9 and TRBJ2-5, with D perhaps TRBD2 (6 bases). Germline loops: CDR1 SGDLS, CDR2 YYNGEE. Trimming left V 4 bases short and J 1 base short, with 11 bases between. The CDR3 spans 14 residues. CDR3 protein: CASSPTGSQETQYF. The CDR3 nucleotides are TGTGCCAGCAGCCCTACCGGGAGCCAAGAGACCCAGTACTTC.

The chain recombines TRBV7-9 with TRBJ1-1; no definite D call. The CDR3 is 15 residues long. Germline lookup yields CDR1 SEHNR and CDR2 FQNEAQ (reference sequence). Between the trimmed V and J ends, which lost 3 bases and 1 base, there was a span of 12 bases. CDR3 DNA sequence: TGTGCCAGCAGCTTTATGGGAGTAGCGAACACTGAAGCTTTCTTT. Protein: CASSFMGVANTEAFF.

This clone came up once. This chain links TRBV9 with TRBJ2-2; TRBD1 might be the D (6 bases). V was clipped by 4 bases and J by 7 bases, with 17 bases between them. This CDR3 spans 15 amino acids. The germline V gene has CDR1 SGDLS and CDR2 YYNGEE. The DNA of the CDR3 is TGTGCCAGCAGCACCCAAACAGGGAGTGACGGGGAGCTGTTTTTT. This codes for CASSTQTGSDGELFF.

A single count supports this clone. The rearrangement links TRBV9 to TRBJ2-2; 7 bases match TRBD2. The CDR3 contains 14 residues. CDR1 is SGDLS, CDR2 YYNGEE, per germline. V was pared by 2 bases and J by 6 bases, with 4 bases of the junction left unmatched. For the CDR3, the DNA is TGTGCCAGCAGCGTGCAGGGAGGGTCCGGGGAGCTGTTTTTT. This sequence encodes CASSVQGGSGELFF.

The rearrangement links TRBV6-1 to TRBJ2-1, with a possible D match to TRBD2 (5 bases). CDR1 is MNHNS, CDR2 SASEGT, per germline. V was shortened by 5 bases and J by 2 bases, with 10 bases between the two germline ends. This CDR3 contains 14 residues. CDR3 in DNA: TGTGCCAGCAGTAGGGAGTTAACCTACAATGAGCAGTTCTTC. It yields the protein CASSRELTYNEQFF.

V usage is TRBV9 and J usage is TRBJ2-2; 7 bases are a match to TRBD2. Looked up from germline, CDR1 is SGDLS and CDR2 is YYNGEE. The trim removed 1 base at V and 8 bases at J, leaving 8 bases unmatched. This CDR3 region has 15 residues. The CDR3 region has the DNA TGTGCCAGCAGCGTACGGGGGGACTCGGCGGGGGAGCTGTTTTTT. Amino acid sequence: CASSVRGDSAGELFF.

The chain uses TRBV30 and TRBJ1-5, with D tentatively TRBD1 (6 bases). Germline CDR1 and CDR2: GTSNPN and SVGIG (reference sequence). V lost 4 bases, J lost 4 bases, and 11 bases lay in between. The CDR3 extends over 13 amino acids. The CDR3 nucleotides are TGTGCCTGGAACAGGGCGGCGAATCAGCCCCAGCATTTT. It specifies CAWNRAANQPQHF.

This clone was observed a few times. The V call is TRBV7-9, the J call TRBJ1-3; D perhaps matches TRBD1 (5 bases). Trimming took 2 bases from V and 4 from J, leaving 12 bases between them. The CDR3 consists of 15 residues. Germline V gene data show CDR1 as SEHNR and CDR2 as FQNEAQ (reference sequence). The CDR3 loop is CASSLSQGAGNTIYF. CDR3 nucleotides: TGTGCCAGCAGCTTATCCCAGGGTGCCGGAAACACCATATATTTT.

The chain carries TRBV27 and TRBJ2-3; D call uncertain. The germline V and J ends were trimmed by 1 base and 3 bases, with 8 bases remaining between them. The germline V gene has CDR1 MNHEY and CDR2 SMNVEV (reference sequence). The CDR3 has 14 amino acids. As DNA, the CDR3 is TGTGCCAGCAGTTTATACACCTGGACAGATACGCAGTATTTT. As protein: CASSLYTWTDTQYF.

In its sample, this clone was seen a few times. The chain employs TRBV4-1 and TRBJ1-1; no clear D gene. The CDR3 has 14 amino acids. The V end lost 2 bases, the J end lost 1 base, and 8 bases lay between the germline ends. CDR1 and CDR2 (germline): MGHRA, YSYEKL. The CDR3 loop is CASSQRERNTEAFF. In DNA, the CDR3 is TGCGCCAGCAGCCAACGAGAGAGGAACACTGAAGCTTTCTTT.

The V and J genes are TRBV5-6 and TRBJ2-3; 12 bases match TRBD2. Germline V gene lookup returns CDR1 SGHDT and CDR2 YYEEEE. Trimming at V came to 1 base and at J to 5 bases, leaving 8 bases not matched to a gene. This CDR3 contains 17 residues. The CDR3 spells CASSLLLAGGPGDTQYF. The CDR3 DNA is TGTGCCAGCAGCTTGTTGCTAGCGGGAGGGCCCGGAGATACGCAGTATTTT.

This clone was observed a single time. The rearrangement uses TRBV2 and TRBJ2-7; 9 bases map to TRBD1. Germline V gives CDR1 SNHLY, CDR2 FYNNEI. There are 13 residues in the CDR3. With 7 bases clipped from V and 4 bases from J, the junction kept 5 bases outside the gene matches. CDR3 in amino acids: CASMLTGGYEQYV. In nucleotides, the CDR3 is TGTGCCAGCATGCTGACAGGGGGTTACGAGCAGTACGTC.

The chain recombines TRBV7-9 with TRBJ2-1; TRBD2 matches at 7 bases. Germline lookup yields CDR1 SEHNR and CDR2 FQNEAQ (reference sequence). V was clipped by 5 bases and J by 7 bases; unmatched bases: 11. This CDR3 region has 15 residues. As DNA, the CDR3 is TGTGCCAGCAGCCAAACACGCGGGAGAATGAATGAGCAGTTCTTC. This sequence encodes CASSQTRGRMNEQFF. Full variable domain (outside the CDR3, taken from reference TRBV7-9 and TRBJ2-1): DTGVSQNPRHKITKRGQNVTFRCDPISEHNRLYWYRQTLGQGPEFLTYFQNEAQLEKSRLLSDRFSAERPKGSFSTLEIQRTEQGDSAMYLCASSQTRGRMNEQFFGPGTRLTVL.

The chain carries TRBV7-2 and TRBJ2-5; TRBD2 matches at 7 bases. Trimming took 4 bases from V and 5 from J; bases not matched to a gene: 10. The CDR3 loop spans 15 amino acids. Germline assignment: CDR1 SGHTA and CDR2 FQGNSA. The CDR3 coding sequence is TGTGCCAGCAGCTCTAACCTAGCGGATTTGGAGACCCAGTACTTC. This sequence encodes CASSSNLADLETQYF. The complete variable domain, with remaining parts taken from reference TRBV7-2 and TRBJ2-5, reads GAGVSQSPSNKVTEKGKDVELRCDPISGHTALYWYRQSLGQGLEFLIYFQGNSAPDKSGLPSDRFSAERTGGSVSTLTIQRTQQEDSAVYLCASSSNLADLETQYFGPGTRLLVL.

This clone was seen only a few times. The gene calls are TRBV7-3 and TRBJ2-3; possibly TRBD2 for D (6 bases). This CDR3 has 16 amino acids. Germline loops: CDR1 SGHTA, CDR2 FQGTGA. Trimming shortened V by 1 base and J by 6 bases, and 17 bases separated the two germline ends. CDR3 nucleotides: TGTGCCAGCAGCTTAAATAGCGGTACTAAGGACGATACGCAGTATTTT. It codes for CASSLNSGTKDDTQYF.

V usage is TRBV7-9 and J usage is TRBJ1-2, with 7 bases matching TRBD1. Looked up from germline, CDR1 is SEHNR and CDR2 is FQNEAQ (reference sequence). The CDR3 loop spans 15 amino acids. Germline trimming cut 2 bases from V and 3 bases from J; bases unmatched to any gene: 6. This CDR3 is CASSLSTGYDYGYTF. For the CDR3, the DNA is TGTGCCAGCAGCTTATCGACAGGGTATGACTATGGCTACACCTTC.

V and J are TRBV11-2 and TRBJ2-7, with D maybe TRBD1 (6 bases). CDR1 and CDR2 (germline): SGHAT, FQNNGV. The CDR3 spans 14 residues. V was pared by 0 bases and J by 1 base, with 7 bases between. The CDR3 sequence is CASSLDRGSYEQYV. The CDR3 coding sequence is TGTGCCAGCAGCTTAGACAGGGGTTCCTACGAGCAGTACGTC.